This T cell receptor (beta chain) is drawn from a study of blood T cell repertoires in COVID-19. Study at large: Italy, Spain and the United States were the sources of the convalescent and acute COVID-19 samples.

Losses at the gene ends were 1 base for V and 3 bases for J; bases not matched to a gene: 4. CDR3 length: 15 residues. Per the germline V gene, CDR1 is SGHAT and CDR2 is FQNNGV. As originally analysed: For nucleated cells, counts were estimated from reference gene primer amplification. Clones were sequenced by immunoSEQ multiplex PCR, and TCRdb holds only the in-frame ones, with some missing. That table is the source of V, J and clone size, and D and trimming were worked out from the DNA. The data show about 270,000 clones, about 87% seen once. The TCR sequence derives from a woman in her 40s with acute COVID-19. This chain uses TRBV11-2 with TRBJ1-1, with TRBD1 identical over 8 bases. Sequenced material: PBMCs or T cells enriched from blood (not recorded which). The CDR3 region is CASSLVVTGDTEAFF. CDR3 bases: TGTGCCAGCAGCTTAGTGGTGACAGGGGACACTGAAGCTTTCTTT.